This T cell receptor (beta chain) emerged from a study of monozygotic twins with inflammatory bowel disease. Germline lookup yields CDR1 SEHNR and CDR2 FQNEAQ (reference sequence). CDR3 size: 16 residues. Each CDR3 protein gets one entry in TCRdb, which reprocessed the 5' RACE reads and gives no DNA. The sample's table shows about 110,000 distinct CDR3 sequences. Specimen: blood. The chain has TRBV7-9 and TRBJ1-2; TCRdb's assignment of TRBD1 cannot be checked, as there is no DNA. The sequence derives from a human donor with ulcerative colitis or Crohn's disease, or a healthy co-twin of an affected twin (not recorded which). The CDR3 loop is CASSLEGQLINYGYTF.